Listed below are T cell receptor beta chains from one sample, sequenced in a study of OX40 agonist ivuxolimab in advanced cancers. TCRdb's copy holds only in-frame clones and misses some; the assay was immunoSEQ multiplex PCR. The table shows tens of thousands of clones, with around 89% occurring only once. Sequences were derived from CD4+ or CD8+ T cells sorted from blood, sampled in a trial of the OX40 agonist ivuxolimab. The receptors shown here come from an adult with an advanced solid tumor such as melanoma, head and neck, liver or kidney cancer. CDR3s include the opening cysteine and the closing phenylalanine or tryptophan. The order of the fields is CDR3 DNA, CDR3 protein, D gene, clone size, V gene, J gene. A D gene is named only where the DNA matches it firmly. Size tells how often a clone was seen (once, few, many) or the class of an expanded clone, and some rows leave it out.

TGTGCCAGCAGCTTAGGGACTAGCGGGGGGATATCCTACGAGCAGTACTTC	CASSLGTSGGISYEQYF	TRBD2	.	TRBV7-9	TRBJ2-7
TGTGCCAGCAGTTTTGGGCAGGGTGAAGCTTTCTTT	CASSFGQGEAFF	.	.	TRBV7-9	TRBJ1-1
TGTGCCAGTAGTATAGCACAGGGGGCGCAAAACATTCAGTACTTC	CASSIAQGAQNIQYF	TRBD1	.	TRBV19	TRBJ2-4
TGTGCCAGTAGTAAGGTGGAGCGGAACACAGATACGCAGTATTTT	CASSKVERNTDTQYF	.	.	TRBV19	TRBJ2-3
TGTGCCAGCAGATCCGACAGCCAACTCACAGATACGCAGTATTTT	CASRSDSQLTDTQYF	.	.	TRBV7-9	TRBJ2-3
TGTGCCTGGAATCTAGCGGGGGAAAGAGAGCAGTACTTC	CAWNLAGEREQYF	TRBD2	.	TRBV30	TRBJ2-7
TGCGCCAGCGCGACCAGTTACGAGCAGTACTTC	CASATSYEQYF	.	once	TRBV10-2	TRBJ2-7
TGTGCCAGCAGCCCAAGACAGGGAAATTCAGGAACCCAGTACTTC	CASSPRQGNSGTQYF	TRBD1	.	TRBV7-9	TRBJ2-5
TGTGCCAGCAGCCCCGGGACAGGGAGGGGGGAGCAGTACTTC	CASSPGTGRGEQYF	TRBD1	.	TRBV27	TRBJ2-7
TGTGCCAGCAGCCAACCCCTGTTCACAGATACGCAGTATTTT	CASSQPLFTDTQYF	.	.	TRBV14	TRBJ2-3
TGTGCCAGCAGACCTGGACTAGCGGGAGTTAATGAGCAGTTCTTC	CASRPGLAGVNEQFF	TRBD2	.	TRBV2	TRBJ2-1
TGTGCCAGCGCTAATCTAAGGCCGACCGGGAACACTGAAGCTTTCTTT	CASANLRPTGNTEAFF	.	.	TRBV7-6	TRBJ1-1
TGCGCCAGCAGCCAAGTAGGGGACACTGAAGCTTTCTTT	CASSQVGDTEAFF	.	.	TRBV4-1	TRBJ1-1
TGTGCCAGCAGTTCACAAACCCTAAGGACAGTCACAGATACGCAGTATTTT	CASSSQTLRTVTDTQYF	.	.	TRBV28	TRBJ2-3
TGTGCCAGCAGCTCCCTCCGGGCGGGAGGGCCGGGTGAGCAGTACTTC	CASSSLRAGGPGEQYF	TRBD2	once	TRBV7-8	TRBJ2-7
TGTGCCAGCAGTCCTCTTAGCGGGAGGGCCTTCTACGAGCAGTACTTC	CASSPLSGRAFYEQYF	TRBD2	.	TRBV27	TRBJ2-7
TGTGCCAGCAGCTTAGATCTCGGCGGCTATGGCTACACCTTC	CASSLDLGGYGYTF	.	.	TRBV11-2	TRBJ1-2
TGCGCCAGCAGTCAACCAACCGGGACCGAGGTCCCAGAGCAGTACTTC	CASSQPTGTEVPEQYF	.	.	TRBV23-1	TRBJ2-7
TGTGCCAGCAGTTTTCTCCCAGGGGGCCCCAATGAAAAACTGTTTTTT	CASSFLPGGPNEKLFF	TRBD1	.	TRBV28	TRBJ1-4
TGTGCCAGTACCCCCAAACTGGGGGGCAAGGACTATGGCTACACCTTC	CASTPKLGGKDYGYTF	.	.	TRBV19	TRBJ1-2
TGCAGCGTGGGGTCCAAACGAGATACGCAGTATTTT	CSVGSKRDTQYF	.	.	TRBV29-1	TRBJ2-3
TGTGCCAGCGAAGGTCGGGACAGGGGGTTCGAGCAGTACTTC	CASEGRDRGFEQYF	TRBD1	.	TRBV18	TRBJ2-7
TGTGCCAGTAAATGGGGACTAGCGGGATTCAGCGAGCAGTTCTTC	CASKWGLAGFSEQFF	TRBD2	.	TRBV19	TRBJ2-1
TGCGCCAGCAGCTTGGGATTAGAGACCCAGTACTTC	CASSLGLETQYF	.	.	TRBV5-1	TRBJ2-5
TGTGCCAGCAGTGACAGCGGAGTCCGCTCTGGGGCCAACGTCCTGACTTTC	CASSDSGVRSGANVLTF	.	.	TRBV6-4	TRBJ2-6
TGCAGCGTTGTCGGGGGCACCGGGGAGCTGTTTTTT	CSVVGGTGELFF	.	.	TRBV29-1	TRBJ2-2
TGTGCCAGCAGACACACGGGGCAGGCCCTGGAAGAGCAGTACTTC	CASRHTGQALEEQYF	.	.	TRBV27	TRBJ2-5
TGTGCCAGTAGTATTCGGGACAGGGGGCAGCCCCAGCATTTT	CASSIRDRGQPQHF	TRBD1	.	TRBV19	TRBJ1-5
TGCACCAGCAGCCTTTTGTTCGGGCGCGCCCCCGAAGCTTTCTTT	CTSSLLFGRAPEAFF	.	.	TRBV1	TRBJ1-1
TGTGCCAGCAGTTTCCCGGGGATGAACACTGAAGCTTTCTTT	CASSFPGMNTEAFF	.	few	TRBV28	TRBJ1-1
TGTGCCTGGAGTGTTTTAACACTAGCGGAGCAGTTCTTC	CAWSVLTLAEQFF	TRBD2	.	TRBV30	TRBJ2-1
TGTGCCAGCACCCCTCTAAGGGGGCTGAACACTGAAGCTTTCTTT	CASTPLRGLNTEAFF	TRBD1	.	TRBV6-5	TRBJ1-1
TGTGCCAGCAGTTACTCGGGAGACGAGCAGTACTTC	CASSYSGDEQYF	.	.	TRBV6-5	TRBJ2-7
TGCGCCAGCAGCTCCGACAGGGTGTACGAGCAGTACTTC	CASSSDRVYEQYF	TRBD1	.	TRBV4-1	TRBJ2-7
TGTGCCAGCAGTTACTTGACGGACGAGAGCAATCAGCCCCAGCATTTT	CASSYLTDESNQPQHF	.	.	TRBV6-6	TRBJ1-5
TGTGCCAGTAGTGTCGGACAGGGGGCCTCCTACGAGCAGTACTTC	CASSVGQGASYEQYF	TRBD1	.	TRBV19	TRBJ2-7
TGTGCCAGCAGCTTGGGCGGATCGGACTATGGCTACACCTTC	CASSLGGSDYGYTF	.	.	TRBV5-6	TRBJ1-2
TGTGCCTGGAGTACTACAGGGTTGGGATATGGCTACACCTTC	CAWSTTGLGYGYTF	.	.	TRBV30	TRBJ1-2
TGCGCCAGCAGCCACGGGACAGGTTCCTACGAGCAGTACTTC	CASSHGTGSYEQYF	TRBD1	once	TRBV4-1	TRBJ2-7
TGTGCCTGGACCGGGGACAGGGATCCTAACTATGGCTACACCTTC	CAWTGDRDPNYGYTF	TRBD1	.	TRBV30	TRBJ1-2
TGTGCCAGCAGCGCTACCCCGGGGACCTCCTACGAGCAGTACTTC	CASSATPGTSYEQYF	.	.	TRBV9	TRBJ2-7
TGTGCCAGCAGTGGGGGACAGGGGGCCGCCTACGAGCAGTACTTC	CASSGGQGAAYEQYF	TRBD1	.	TRBV27	TRBJ2-7
TGTGCCAGCAGCAAAGGCAGCTACGAGCAGTTCTTC	CASSKGSYEQFF	.	.	TRBV9	TRBJ2-1
TGTGCCAGCAGCGTAGGCCGGACAGGGGATGAAAAACTGTTTTTT	CASSVGRTGDEKLFF	TRBD1	.	TRBV9	TRBJ1-4
TGTGCCATCAGTGAGTCGATTTCAGGGGAAGCTTTCTTT	CAISESISGEAFF	.	.	TRBV10-3	TRBJ1-1
TGTGCCAGCAGTTACTCGACAGGTTCGCAAGAGACCCAGTACTTC	CASSYSTGSQETQYF	.	once	TRBV6-5	TRBJ2-5
TGCGCCAGCAGCCAGGGCGTTGACAGTGGGAAACTGTTTTTT	CASSQGVDSGKLFF	.	.	TRBV4-1	TRBJ1-4
TGCGCCAGCAGTGAGATCAGGGGCTCCTACAATGAGCAGTTCTTC	CASSEIRGSYNEQFF	.	.	TRBV10-2	TRBJ2-1
TGTGCCGGCGGTGGGGGCGACGAGCAGTACTTC	CAGGGGDEQYF	.	.	TRBV30	TRBJ2-7
TGTGCCAGCAGTTTGGCGACAGGGGGAATCTACAATGAGCAGTTCTTC	CASSLATGGIYNEQFF	TRBD1	.	TRBV28	TRBJ2-1
TGTGCCAGCAGCGTAACTAGTAATCAGCCCCAGCATTTT	CASSVTSNQPQHF	.	.	TRBV9	TRBJ1-5
TGTGCCAGCAGCTTAGACGGGACGGTTGCTAACTATGGCTACACCTTC	CASSLDGTVANYGYTF	.	once	TRBV7-6	TRBJ1-2
TGCGCCAGCAGCCAAGGTTGGGGCCCGCGGGACACTGAAGCTTTCTTT	CASSQGWGPRDTEAFF	.	.	TRBV4-1	TRBJ1-1
TGTGCCAGCAGCTTAGTGGGGGACACCCCCCCTGAGCAGTATTTT	CASSLVGDTPPEQYF	.	.	TRBV11-2	TRBJ2-3
TGTGCCAGCAGTGCCCAACTAGCGGGAGTATTTTTGGATACGCAGTATTTT	CASSAQLAGVFLDTQYF	TRBD2	.	TRBV27	TRBJ2-3
TGCAGCGTTGAGTTGGTAGAAGAGTACAATGAGCAGTTCTTC	CSVELVEEYNEQFF	.	.	TRBV29-1	TRBJ2-1
TGTGCCAGCAGCTGGGGCTCCTACGAGCAGTACTTC	CASSWGSYEQYF	.	.	TRBV7-9	TRBJ2-7
TGTGCCAGCAGTTTATGGGGGCAGTTGAACACCGGGGAGCTGTTTTTT	CASSLWGQLNTGELFF	.	.	TRBV27	TRBJ2-2
TGTGCCAGCAGCCCCTACTTGGGACTAGCGGGAGTCTACTTC	CASSPYLGLAGVYF	TRBD2	.	TRBV11-3	TRBJ2-5